This TCR beta chain came from a study of response to subunit inactivated influenza vaccine. Study conclusions and caveats: Each seasonal influenza vaccination, the authors suggested, recruits few new T cells.

This clonotype appeared a few times. Its specificity is not known. Each CDR3 protein gets one entry after TCRdb re-called the RT-PCR reads with MiXCR. The sample yields 710,000 or so distinct CDR3 sequences, more than 15% seen once. Trimming removed 6 bases at V and 0 bases at J, with 23 bases between. The CDR3 has 18 residues. CDR1 is ENHRY, CDR2 SYGVKD, per germline. This TCR came from a man aged 45-60 years who received an inactivated influenza vaccine. The sequences come from PBMCs from blood, collected 11 to 12 days after vaccination. The J gene is TRBJ1-2, the V gene TRBV10-3; unclear D gene. The CDR3 region is CAIRREGSAPRTNYGYTF. The CDR3 DNA follows: TGTGCCATCAGAAGGGAGGGTTCTGCGCCCCGGACTAACTATGGCTACACCTTC.